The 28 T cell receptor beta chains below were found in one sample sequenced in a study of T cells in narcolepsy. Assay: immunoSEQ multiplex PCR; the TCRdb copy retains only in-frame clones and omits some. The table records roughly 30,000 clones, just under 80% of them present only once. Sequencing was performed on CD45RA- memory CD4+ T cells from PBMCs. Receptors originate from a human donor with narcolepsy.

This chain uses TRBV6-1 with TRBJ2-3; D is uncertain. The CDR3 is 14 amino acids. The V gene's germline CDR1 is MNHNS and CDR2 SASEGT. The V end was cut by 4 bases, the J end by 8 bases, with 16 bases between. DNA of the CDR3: TGTGCCAGCAGTGTCGACCCACTCCTGGGTACGCAGTATTTT. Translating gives CASSVDPLLGTQYF.

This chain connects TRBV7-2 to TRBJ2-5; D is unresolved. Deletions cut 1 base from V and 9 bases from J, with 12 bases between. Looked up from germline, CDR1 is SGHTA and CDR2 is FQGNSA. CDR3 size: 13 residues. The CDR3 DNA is TGTGCCAGCAGCTTAGACCCCCGGCAGGCCCAGTACTTC. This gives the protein CASSLDPRQAQYF.

CDR3 in amino acids: CASSLRTGTEKLFF. The CDR3 nucleotides are TGTGCCAGCAGCTTACGGACAGGGACTGAAAAACTGTTTTTT. V and J are TRBV5-4 and TRBJ1-4, with TRBD1 matching 8 bases. Germline-derived CDR1 and CDR2 are SGHNT and YYREEE (reference sequence). The CDR3 is 14 residues long. Losses at the gene ends were 2 bases for V and 7 bases for J; bases not matched to a gene: 4.

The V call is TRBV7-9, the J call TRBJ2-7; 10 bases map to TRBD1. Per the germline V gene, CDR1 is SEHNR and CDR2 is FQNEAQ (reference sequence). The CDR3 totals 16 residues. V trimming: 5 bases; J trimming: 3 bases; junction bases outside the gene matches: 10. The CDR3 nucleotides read TGTGCCAGCAGCAACCCGGGACAGGGGTTAATCTACGAGCAGTACTTC. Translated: CASSNPGQGLIYEQYF.

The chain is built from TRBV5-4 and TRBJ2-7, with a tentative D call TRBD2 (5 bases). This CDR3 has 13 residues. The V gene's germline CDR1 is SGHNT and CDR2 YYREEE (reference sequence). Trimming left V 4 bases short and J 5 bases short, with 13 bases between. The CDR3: CASSKAVGNEQYF. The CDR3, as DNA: TGTGCCAGCAGCAAGGCAGTCGGGAACGAGCAGTACTTC. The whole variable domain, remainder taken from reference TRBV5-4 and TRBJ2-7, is ETGVTQSPTHLIKTRGQQVTLRCSSQSGHNTVSWYQQALGQGPQFIFQYYREEENGRGNFPPRFSGLQFPNYSSELNVNALELDDSALYLCASSKAVGNEQYFGPGTRLTVT.

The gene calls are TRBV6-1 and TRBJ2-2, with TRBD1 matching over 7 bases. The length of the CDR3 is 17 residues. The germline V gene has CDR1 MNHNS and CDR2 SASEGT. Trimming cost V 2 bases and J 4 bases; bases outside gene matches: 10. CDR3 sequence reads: CASSELPTGWSTGELFF. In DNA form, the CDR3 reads TGTGCCAGCAGTGAACTTCCGACAGGGTGGAGCACCGGGGAGCTGTTTTTT.

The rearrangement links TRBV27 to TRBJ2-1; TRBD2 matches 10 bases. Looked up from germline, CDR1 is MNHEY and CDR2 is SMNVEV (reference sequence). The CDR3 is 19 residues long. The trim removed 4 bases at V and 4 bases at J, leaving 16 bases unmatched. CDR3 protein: CASSYVRLSGGGRYNEQFF. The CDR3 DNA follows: TGTGCCAGCAGTTATGTAAGGTTGAGCGGGGGGGGAAGGTACAATGAGCAGTTCTTC.

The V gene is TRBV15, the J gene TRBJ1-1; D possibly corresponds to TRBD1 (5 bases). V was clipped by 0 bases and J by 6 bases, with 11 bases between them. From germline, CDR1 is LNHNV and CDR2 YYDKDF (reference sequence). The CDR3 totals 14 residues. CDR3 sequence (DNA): TGTGCCACCAGCAGAGATCGCAGGGAATCTGAAGCTTTCTTT. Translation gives CATSRDRRESEAFF.

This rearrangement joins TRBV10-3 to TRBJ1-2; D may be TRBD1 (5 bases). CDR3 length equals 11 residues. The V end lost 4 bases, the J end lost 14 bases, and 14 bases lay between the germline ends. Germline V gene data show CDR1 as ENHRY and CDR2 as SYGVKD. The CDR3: CAISGGGIETF. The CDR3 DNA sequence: TGTGCCATCAGTGGGGGCGGAATCGAAACCTTC.

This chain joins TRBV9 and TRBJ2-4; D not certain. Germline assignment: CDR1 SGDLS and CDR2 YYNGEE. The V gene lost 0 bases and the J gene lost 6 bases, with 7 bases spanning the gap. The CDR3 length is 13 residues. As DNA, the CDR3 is TGTGCCAGCAGCGTAGATTTAGGAAACATTCAGTACTTC. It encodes CASSVDLGNIQYF.

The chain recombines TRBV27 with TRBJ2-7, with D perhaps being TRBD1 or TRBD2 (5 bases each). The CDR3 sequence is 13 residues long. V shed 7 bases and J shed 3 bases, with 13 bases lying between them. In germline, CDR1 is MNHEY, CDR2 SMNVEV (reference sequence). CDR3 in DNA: TGTGCCAGCAAACGGGACCTCGGCTACGAGCAGTACTTC. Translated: CASKRDLGYEQYF.

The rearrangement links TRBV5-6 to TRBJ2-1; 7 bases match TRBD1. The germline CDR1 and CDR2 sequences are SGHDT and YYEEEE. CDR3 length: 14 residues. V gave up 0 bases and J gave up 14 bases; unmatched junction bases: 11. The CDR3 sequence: CASSLAGQWGTEFF. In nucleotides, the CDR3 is TGTGCCAGCAGCTTGGCAGGACAGTGGGGGACAGAGTTCTTC.

The CDR3 DNA is TGTGCCAGTAGAGCTTTTTCGTCCCCCAGACGCGAAGCTTTCTTT. Translated: CASRAFSSPRREAFF. This chain joins TRBV19 and TRBJ1-1; D call uncertain. This CDR3 spans 15 amino acids. The germline gives CDR1 LNHDA, CDR2 SQIVND (reference sequence). The V end was cut by 6 bases, the J end by 8 bases, with 22 bases between.

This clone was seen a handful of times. DNA of the CDR3: TGCGCCAGCAGCCAAGACCATAGTCTAGAGACCCAGTACTTC. Protein product: CASSQDHSLETQYF. The J gene is TRBJ2-5, the V gene TRBV4-1; D call uncertain. With 0 bases removed from V and 4 bases from J, the gap between germline ends came to 9 bases. Germline V CDR1 and CDR2: MGHRA, YSYEKL. The CDR3 has 14 residues.

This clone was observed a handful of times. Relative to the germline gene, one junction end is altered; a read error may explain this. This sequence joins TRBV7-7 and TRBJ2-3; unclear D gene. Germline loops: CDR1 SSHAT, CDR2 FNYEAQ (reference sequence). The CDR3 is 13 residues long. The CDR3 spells CASSPLRTDTQYF. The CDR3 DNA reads TGTGCTAGCAGCCCTCTTCGCACAGATACGCAGTATTTT.

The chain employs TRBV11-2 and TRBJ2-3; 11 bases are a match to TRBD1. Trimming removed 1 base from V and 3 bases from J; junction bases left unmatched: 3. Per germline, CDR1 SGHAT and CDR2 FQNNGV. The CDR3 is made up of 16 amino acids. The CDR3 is CASSLGTGGATDTQYF. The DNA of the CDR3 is TGTGCCAGCAGCTTAGGGACAGGGGGCGCGACAGATACGCAGTATTTT.

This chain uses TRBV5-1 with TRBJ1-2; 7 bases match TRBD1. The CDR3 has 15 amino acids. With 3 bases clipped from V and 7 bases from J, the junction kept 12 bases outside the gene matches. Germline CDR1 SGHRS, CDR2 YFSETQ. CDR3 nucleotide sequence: TGCGCCAGCAGCTCGAGACAGGGAGGTTATTCTGGCTACACCTTC. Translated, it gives CASSSRQGGYSGYTF.

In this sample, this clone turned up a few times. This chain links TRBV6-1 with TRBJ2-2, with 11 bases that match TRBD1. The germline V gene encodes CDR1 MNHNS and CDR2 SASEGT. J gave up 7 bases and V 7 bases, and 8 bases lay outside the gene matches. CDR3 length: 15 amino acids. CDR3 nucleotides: TGTGCCAGCATCGGGACAGGGGGGATGGTCGGGGAGCTGTTTTTT. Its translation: CASIGTGGMVGELFF.

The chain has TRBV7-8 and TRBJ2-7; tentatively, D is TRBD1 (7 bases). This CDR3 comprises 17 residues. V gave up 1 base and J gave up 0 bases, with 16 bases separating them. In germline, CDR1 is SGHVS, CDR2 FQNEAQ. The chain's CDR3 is CASSLVPQGGLSYEQYF. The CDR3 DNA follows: TGTGCCAGCAGCTTAGTTCCCCAGGGGGGTCTCTCCTACGAGCAGTACTTC.

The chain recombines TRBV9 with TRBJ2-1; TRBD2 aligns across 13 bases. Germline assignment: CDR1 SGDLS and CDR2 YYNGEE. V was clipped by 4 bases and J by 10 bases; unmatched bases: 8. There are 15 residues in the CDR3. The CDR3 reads CASSPQGLAGAEQFF. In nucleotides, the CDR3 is TGTGCCAGCAGCCCGCAAGGACTAGCGGGAGCCGAGCAGTTCTTC.

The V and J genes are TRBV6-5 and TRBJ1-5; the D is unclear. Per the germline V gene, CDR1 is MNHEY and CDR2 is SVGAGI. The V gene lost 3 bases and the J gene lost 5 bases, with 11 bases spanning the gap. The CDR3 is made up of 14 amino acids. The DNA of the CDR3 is TGTGCCAGCAGTTATAAACGGTCGGATCAGCCCCAGCATTTT. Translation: CASSYKRSDQPQHF.

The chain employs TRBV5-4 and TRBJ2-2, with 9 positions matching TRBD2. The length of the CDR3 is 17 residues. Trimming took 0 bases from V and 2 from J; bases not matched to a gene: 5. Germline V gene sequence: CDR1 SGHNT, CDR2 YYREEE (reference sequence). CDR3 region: CASSLGLAGRNTGELFF. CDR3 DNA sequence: TGTGCCAGCAGCTTGGGTCTAGCGGGGCGAAACACCGGGGAGCTGTTTTTT.

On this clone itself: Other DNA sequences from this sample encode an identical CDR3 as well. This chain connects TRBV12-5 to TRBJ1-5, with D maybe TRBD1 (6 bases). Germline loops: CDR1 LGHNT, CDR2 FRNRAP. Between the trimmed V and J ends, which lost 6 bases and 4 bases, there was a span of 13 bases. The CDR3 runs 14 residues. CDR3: CASGPGHSNQPQHF. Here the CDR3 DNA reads TGTGCTAGTGGCCCGGGACACTCGAATCAGCCCCAGCATTTT.

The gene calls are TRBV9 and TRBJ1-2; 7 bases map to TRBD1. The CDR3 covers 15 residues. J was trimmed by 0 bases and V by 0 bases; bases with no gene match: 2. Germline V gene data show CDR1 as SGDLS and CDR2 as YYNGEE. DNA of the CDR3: TGTGCCAGCAGCGTAGCTACAGGGGCTAACTATGGCTACACCTTC. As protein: CASSVATGANYGYTF. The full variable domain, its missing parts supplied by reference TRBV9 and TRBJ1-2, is DSGVTQTPKHLITATGQRVTLRCSPRSGDLSVYWYQQSLDQGLQFLIQYYNGEERAKGNILERFSAQQFPDLHSELNLSSLELGDSALYFCASSVATGANYGYTFGSGTRLTVV.

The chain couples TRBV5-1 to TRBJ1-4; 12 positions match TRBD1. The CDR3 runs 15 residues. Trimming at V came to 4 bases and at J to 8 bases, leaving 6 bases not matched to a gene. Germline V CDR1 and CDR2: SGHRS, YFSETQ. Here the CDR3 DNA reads TGCGCCAGCAGCACGGCGGGACAGGGGGCCGAAAAACTGTTTTTT. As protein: CASSTAGQGAEKLFF.

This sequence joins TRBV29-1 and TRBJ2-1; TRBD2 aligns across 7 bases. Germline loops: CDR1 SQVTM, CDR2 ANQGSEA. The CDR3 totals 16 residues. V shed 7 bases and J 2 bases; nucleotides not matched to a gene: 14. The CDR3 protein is CSARQTGGPPYNEQFF. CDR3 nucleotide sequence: TGCAGCGCCCGTCAGACGGGAGGTCCCCCCTACAATGAGCAGTTCTTC.

The CDR3 region has the DNA TGTGCCAGCATCCCTGGAGGCTCCTACGAGCAGTACTTC. This translates into CASIPGGSYEQYF. V and J are TRBV28 and TRBJ2-7; the D gene is possibly TRBD2 (5 bases). Trimming removed 7 bases at V and 0 bases at J, with 10 bases between. Germline V CDR1 and CDR2: MDHEN, SYDVKM. This CDR3 has 13 amino acids.

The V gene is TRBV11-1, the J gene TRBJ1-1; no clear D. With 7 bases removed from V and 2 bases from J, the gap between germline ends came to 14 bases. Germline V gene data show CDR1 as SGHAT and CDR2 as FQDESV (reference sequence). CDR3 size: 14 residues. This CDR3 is CASTLGGGNTEAFF. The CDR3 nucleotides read TGTGCCAGCACCCTAGGTGGAGGAAACACTGAAGCTTTCTTT.